This T cell receptor beta chain came from a study of T cell responses to AZD1222 COVID-19 vaccine. On this clone: As yet, its antigen is unknown. One end of the junction varies from germline; a read error may be responsible.

Some clones are missing from TCRdb's copy, which holds only in-frame ones; the method was immunoSEQ multiplex PCR. This sample has fewer than 110,000 clones, with approximately 88% found just once. The study's findings and limits: There were vaccine-associated CD4 TCRs across spike, dominant at 160-218 and 743-854. The peak T cell response came first, and repertoires were sampled only after it. The number of AZD1222 recipients seropositive at baseline was only six.

The CDR3 loop spans 13 amino acids. Germline V CDR1 and CDR2: SGHTA, FQGTGA. The source was peripheral blood, collected on day 0 of AZD1222 vaccination. V usage is TRBV7-3 and J usage is TRBJ1-1; maybe TRBD1 (5 bases). The source is an adult in good health. CDR3 in DNA: TGTGCCAGCAGCGACTCAGTGGACACAGAAGCTTTCTTT. As protein: CASSDSVDTEAFF.